These 23 T cell receptor beta chains came from one sample sequenced in a study of low-dose radiotherapy and immunotherapy resistance in tumors (dated by TCRdb to between 2021 and 2024). TCRdb lists the instrument as Illumina MiniSeq. First-strand cDNA was synthesized with Superscript III and a set of TRAV- and TRBV-specific primers, covering both TCRalpha and TCRbeta chains. TCRs were amplified with Phusion for approximately 18 PCR cycles, with a constant-region primer paired with the adapter attached to the V primers. TCRdb cleaned the public reads at Q25 with fastp, built clones with MiXCR and kept in-frame beta chains. Rows with a matching CDR3 protein are joined into one entry that keeps the most common DNA and genes. In this sample the table shows tens of thousands of distinct CDR3 sequences, 9% to 9.5% of which occur a single time. The ten largest clones represent more than 0.85% of the sample.

Read against the paper, the sample's time point label means: before trial treatment. Here the sequenced sample was PBMCs, taken before treatment. These receptors all come from a male donor with prostate cancer.

This clonotype occurred many times. The chain recombines TRBV28 with TRBJ1-2; 10 bases agree with TRBD1. Trimming took 3 bases from V and 4 from J; bases not matched to a gene: 11. Per the germline V gene, CDR1 is MDHEN and CDR2 is SYDVKM. The CDR3 has 17 amino acids. The CDR3, as DNA: TGTGCCAGCAGTTTTGGGACAGGGGACGCCTTAGGCTATGGCTACACCTTC. This encodes CASSFGTGDALGYGYTF.

This clonotype was seen many times. This rearrangement joins TRBV7-2 to TRBJ2-7, with TRBD2 identical over 8 bases. The CDR3 covers 14 residues. The germline V gene has CDR1 SGHTA and CDR2 FQGNSA. V shed 7 bases, J shed 6 bases, and the junction held 11 bases outside the gene matches. Written as DNA, the CDR3 is TGTGCCAGCACCCAACGGGGGGGAACGTTCGAGCAGTACTTC. Encoded protein: CASTQRGGTFEQYF. The variable domain in full, completed from reference TRBV7-2 and TRBJ2-7, reads GAGVSQSPSNKVTEKGKDVELRCDPISGHTALYWYRQSLGQGLEFLIYFQGNSAPDKSGLPSDRFSAERTGGSVSTLTIQRTQQEDSAVYLCASTQRGGTFEQYFGPGTRLTVT.

This clonotype was observed many times. The chain is built from TRBV30 and TRBJ2-5; 8 nucleotides line up with TRBD1. Per the germline V gene, CDR1 is GTSNPN and CDR2 is SVGIG (reference sequence). This CDR3 has 15 amino acids. With 2 bases clipped from V and 4 bases from J, the junction kept 9 bases outside the gene matches. DNA of the CDR3: TGTGCCTGGAGTTACGGACAGGGTTGGGGAGAGACCCAGTACTTC. Translating gives CAWSYGQGWGETQYF.

This clonotype was counted a few times. The chain couples TRBV19 to TRBJ2-7, with D possibly being TRBD1 (5 bases). The CDR3 spans 12 residues. The V gene's germline CDR1 is LNHDA and CDR2 SQIVND (reference sequence). V lost 4 bases, J lost 4 bases, and 8 bases lay in between. In DNA form, the CDR3 reads TGTGCCAGTAGTAACGCAGGGTACGAGCAGTACTTC. Protein: CASSNAGYEQYF.

This clonotype was seen repeatedly, ten times or more. J is TRBJ2-1 and V is TRBV19; 7 bases map to TRBD2. Germline trimming cut 4 bases from V and 3 bases from J; bases unmatched to any gene: 6. The CDR3 has 15 amino acids. Germline V lookup: CDR1 LNHDA, CDR2 SQIVND (reference sequence). CDR3 sequence: CASSREAGFYNEQFF. CDR3 bases: TGTGCCAGTAGTAGGGAAGCGGGATTCTACAATGAGCAGTTCTTC.

The sample holds many counts of this clonotype. No DNA is shown, since the ends of the CDR3 on it are uncertain; the CDR3 is the one TCRdb lists. The chain combines TRBV6-6 with TRBJ2-5; the table's D call TRBD2 went unverified against the DNA. The CDR3 is 16 amino acids in total, end residues counted. Germline V lookup: CDR1 MNHNY, CDR2 SVGAGI (reference sequence). CDR3 residues: CASSYFGRGSGRAAYF.

This clonotype was seen at least ten times. J is TRBJ1-1 and V is TRBV7-2, with D hard to call. Germline loops: CDR1 SGHTA, CDR2 FQGNSA. The V end lost 2 bases, the J end lost 0 bases, and 7 bases lay between the germline ends. This CDR3 spans 14 amino acids. CDR3 in DNA: TGTGCCAGCAGCTTAAAGAGGGTGAACACTGAAGCTTTCTTT. Protein: CASSLKRVNTEAFF.

In its sample, this clonotype was seen many times. The V call is TRBV4-1, the J call TRBJ2-3; D gene unclear. The germline gives CDR1 MGHRA, CDR2 YSYEKL. The CDR3 is 11 amino acids. V shed 0 bases and J shed 7 bases, with 2 bases lying between them. The CDR3 coding sequence is TGCGCCAGCAGCCAAGAAAATACGCAGTATTTT. It translates to CASSQENTQYF.

This clonotype has ten or more counts. The chain uses TRBV29-1 and TRBJ2-2; D is undetermined. The CDR3 loop spans 13 amino acids. The V and J ends lost 3 bases and 4 bases respectively, with 9 bases between them. Germline V gene lookup returns CDR1 SQVTM and CDR2 ANQGSEA. DNA of the CDR3: TGCAGCGTTGACCCGCGTCGCACCGGGGAGCTGTTTTTT. It yields the protein CSVDPRRTGELFF.

At least ten counts were recorded for this clonotype. The chain employs TRBV20-1 and TRBJ1-5; the D gene is possibly TRBD1 (6 bases). The CDR3 sequence is 14 residues long. Trimming took 6 bases from V and 7 from J, leaving 19 bases between them. Germline assignment: CDR1 DFQATT and CDR2 SNEGSKA (reference sequence). The CDR3 DNA is TGCAGTGCCAGATCCGGGACACCGGGGCAGCCCCAGCATTTT. Its protein product is CSARSGTPGQPQHF.

This clonotype has a count of ten or more. The V gene is TRBV28, the J gene TRBJ2-1; weak D call: TRBD2 (5 bases). Germline CDR1 MDHEN, CDR2 SYDVKM. V gave up 4 bases and J gave up 6 bases, with 13 bases separating them. The CDR3 spans 14 residues. CDR3 sequence reads: CASSSGSFFNEQFF. The CDR3 DNA reads TGTGCCAGCAGTTCGGGGTCCTTTTTCAATGAGCAGTTCTTC.

Many counts were recorded for this clonotype. The chain recombines TRBV28 with TRBJ1-2; D remains ambiguous. This CDR3 contains 12 residues. Trimming pared 8 bases from V and 8 bases from J, leaving 15 bases between. The germline gives CDR1 MDHEN, CDR2 SYDVKM. The CDR3 DNA is TGTGCCAGCGCTCTAGTGGAGGGCGGCTACACCTTC. Its protein product is CASALVEGGYTF.

In its sample, this clonotype was seen many times. This sequence joins TRBV29-1 and TRBJ2-1; D not resolved. V was cut by 7 bases and J by 9 bases, with 22 bases left in between. Germline-derived CDR1 and CDR2 are SQVTM and ANQGSEA. CDR3 length: 14 amino acids. CDR3 sequence reads: CSASLTSLSGEQFF. Written as DNA, the CDR3 is TGCAGCGCCTCCCTCACGAGTCTTAGTGGTGAGCAGTTCTTC.

The table lists this clonotype with many counts. V is TRBV28 and J is TRBJ1-5; the match to TRBD1 covers 7 bases. Unmatched junction bases numbered 10, after V lost 5 bases and J lost 0 bases. Germline CDR1 is MDHEN and CDR2 is SYDVKM. The CDR3 is 17 amino acids. The CDR3 loop is CASSGSGTARSNQPQHF. CDR3 DNA: TGTGCCAGCAGTGGATCAGGGACAGCCCGTAGCAATCAGCCCCAGCATTTT.

This clonotype was detected ten times or more. V is TRBV27 and J is TRBJ2-7, with TRBD2 identical over 9 bases. Germline V lookup: CDR1 MNHEY, CDR2 SMNVEV (reference sequence). The CDR3 runs to 15 residues. Trimming took 6 bases from V and 5 from J; bases not matched to a gene: 11. The CDR3 bases are TGTGCCAGCAGCCGGGCTAGCGGGGCTACGGACGAGCAGTACTTC. Translated: CASSRASGATDEQYF.

This clonotype was seen repeatedly, ten times or more. This rearrangement joins TRBV13 to TRBJ2-1, with 9 bases lining up with TRBD1. The CDR3 is 15 residues long. With V trimmed by 3 bases and J by 6 bases, 6 bases remained unmatched. CDR1 and CDR2 (germline): PRHDT, FYEKMQ (reference sequence). The CDR3 reads CASSFRTGEGNEQFF. The CDR3 nucleotides read TGTGCCAGCAGCTTTAGGACAGGGGAAGGCAATGAGCAGTTCTTC.

The sample holds many counts of this clonotype. The genes are TRBV7-2 and TRBJ2-1; a weak D match, TRBD1 (6 bases). V gave up 6 bases and J gave up 7 bases, with 10 bases separating them. Germline assignment: CDR1 SGHTA and CDR2 FQGNSA. There are 12 residues in the CDR3. The CDR3 sequence: CASRQGLNEQFF. The CDR3 DNA reads as TGTGCCAGCAGACAGGGCCTAAATGAGCAGTTCTTC.

This clonotype was detected many times. The chain has TRBV6-2 or TRBV6-3 and TRBJ1-5; D unresolved. V lost 8 bases, J lost 7 bases, and 21 bases lay in between. The CDR3 is 15 residues long. Per the germline V gene, CDR1 is MNHEY and CDR2 is SVGEGT. This CDR3 is CASGLTGANGQPQHF. The CDR3 nucleotides are TGTGCCAGCGGCTTGACCGGCGCCAACGGGCAGCCCCAGCATTTT.

This clonotype has ten or more counts. The chain is built from TRBV18 and TRBJ1-2; weak D call: TRBD1 (6 bases). The germline V gene encodes CDR1 KGHSH and CDR2 LQKENI. V shed 3 bases and J shed 8 bases, with 16 bases lying between them. CDR3 size: 14 residues. Written as DNA, the CDR3 is TGTGCCAGCTCACCCACCGGGGGGCGAATAGGCTACACCTTC. Residues: CASSPTGGRIGYTF.

The chain combines TRBV5-6 with TRBJ2-7; 9 nucleotides align to TRBD2. The CDR3 has 15 amino acids. Trimming removed 0 bases from V and 1 base from J; junction bases left unmatched: 2. Germline V lookup: CDR1 SGHDT, CDR2 YYEEEE. Here the CDR3 DNA reads TGTGCCAGCAGCTTGGGACTAGCGGCTTCCTACGAGCAGTACTTC. Its translation is CASSLGLAASYEQYF.

This clonotype was detected ten times or more. V usage is TRBV4-1 and J usage is TRBJ2-5, with 11 bases identical to TRBD2. The CDR3 is made up of 16 amino acids. The germline CDR1 and CDR2 sequences are MGHRA and YSYEKL. The trim removed 5 bases at V and 2 bases at J, leaving 7 bases unmatched. CDR3 in amino acids: CASSYGLAGMQETQYF. As DNA, the CDR3 is TGCGCCAGCAGCTATGGACTAGCGGGTATGCAAGAGACCCAGTACTTC.

This clonotype was found many times. The rearrangement links TRBV10-3 to TRBJ2-7; 7 bases align to TRBD1. V shed 9 bases, J shed 3 bases, and the junction held 14 bases outside the gene matches. The CDR3 sequence is 15 residues long. CDR1 ENHRY and CDR2 SYGVKD come from the germline V gene. In nucleotides, the CDR3 is TGTGCCATTAAAAACAGGGGCGGAGAAGGCTACGAGCAGTACTTC. Translation: CAIKNRGGEGYEQYF.

This clonotype was detected many times. The chain carries TRBV7-2 and TRBJ2-5, with D tentatively TRBD2 (5 bases). Per the germline V gene, CDR1 is SGHTA and CDR2 is FQGNSA. This CDR3 contains 16 residues. V was cut by 0 bases and J by 1 base, with 12 bases left in between. The CDR3 DNA follows: TGTGCCAGCAGCTTAGCTAGAGGACTGTCCCAAGAGACCCAGTACTTC. It yields the protein CASSLARGLSQETQYF.